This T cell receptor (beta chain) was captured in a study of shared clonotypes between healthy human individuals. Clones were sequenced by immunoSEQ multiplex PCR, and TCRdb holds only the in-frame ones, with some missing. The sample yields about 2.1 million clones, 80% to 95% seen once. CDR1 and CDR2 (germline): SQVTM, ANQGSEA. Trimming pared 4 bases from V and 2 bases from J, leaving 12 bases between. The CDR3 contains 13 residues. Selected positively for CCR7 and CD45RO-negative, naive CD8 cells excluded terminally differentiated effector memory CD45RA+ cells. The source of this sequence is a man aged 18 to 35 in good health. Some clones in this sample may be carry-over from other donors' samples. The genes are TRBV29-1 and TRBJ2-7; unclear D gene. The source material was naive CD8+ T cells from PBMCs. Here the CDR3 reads CSVASGETYEQYF. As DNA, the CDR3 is TGCAGCGTTGCGTCGGGCGAAACCTACGAGCAGTACTTC.